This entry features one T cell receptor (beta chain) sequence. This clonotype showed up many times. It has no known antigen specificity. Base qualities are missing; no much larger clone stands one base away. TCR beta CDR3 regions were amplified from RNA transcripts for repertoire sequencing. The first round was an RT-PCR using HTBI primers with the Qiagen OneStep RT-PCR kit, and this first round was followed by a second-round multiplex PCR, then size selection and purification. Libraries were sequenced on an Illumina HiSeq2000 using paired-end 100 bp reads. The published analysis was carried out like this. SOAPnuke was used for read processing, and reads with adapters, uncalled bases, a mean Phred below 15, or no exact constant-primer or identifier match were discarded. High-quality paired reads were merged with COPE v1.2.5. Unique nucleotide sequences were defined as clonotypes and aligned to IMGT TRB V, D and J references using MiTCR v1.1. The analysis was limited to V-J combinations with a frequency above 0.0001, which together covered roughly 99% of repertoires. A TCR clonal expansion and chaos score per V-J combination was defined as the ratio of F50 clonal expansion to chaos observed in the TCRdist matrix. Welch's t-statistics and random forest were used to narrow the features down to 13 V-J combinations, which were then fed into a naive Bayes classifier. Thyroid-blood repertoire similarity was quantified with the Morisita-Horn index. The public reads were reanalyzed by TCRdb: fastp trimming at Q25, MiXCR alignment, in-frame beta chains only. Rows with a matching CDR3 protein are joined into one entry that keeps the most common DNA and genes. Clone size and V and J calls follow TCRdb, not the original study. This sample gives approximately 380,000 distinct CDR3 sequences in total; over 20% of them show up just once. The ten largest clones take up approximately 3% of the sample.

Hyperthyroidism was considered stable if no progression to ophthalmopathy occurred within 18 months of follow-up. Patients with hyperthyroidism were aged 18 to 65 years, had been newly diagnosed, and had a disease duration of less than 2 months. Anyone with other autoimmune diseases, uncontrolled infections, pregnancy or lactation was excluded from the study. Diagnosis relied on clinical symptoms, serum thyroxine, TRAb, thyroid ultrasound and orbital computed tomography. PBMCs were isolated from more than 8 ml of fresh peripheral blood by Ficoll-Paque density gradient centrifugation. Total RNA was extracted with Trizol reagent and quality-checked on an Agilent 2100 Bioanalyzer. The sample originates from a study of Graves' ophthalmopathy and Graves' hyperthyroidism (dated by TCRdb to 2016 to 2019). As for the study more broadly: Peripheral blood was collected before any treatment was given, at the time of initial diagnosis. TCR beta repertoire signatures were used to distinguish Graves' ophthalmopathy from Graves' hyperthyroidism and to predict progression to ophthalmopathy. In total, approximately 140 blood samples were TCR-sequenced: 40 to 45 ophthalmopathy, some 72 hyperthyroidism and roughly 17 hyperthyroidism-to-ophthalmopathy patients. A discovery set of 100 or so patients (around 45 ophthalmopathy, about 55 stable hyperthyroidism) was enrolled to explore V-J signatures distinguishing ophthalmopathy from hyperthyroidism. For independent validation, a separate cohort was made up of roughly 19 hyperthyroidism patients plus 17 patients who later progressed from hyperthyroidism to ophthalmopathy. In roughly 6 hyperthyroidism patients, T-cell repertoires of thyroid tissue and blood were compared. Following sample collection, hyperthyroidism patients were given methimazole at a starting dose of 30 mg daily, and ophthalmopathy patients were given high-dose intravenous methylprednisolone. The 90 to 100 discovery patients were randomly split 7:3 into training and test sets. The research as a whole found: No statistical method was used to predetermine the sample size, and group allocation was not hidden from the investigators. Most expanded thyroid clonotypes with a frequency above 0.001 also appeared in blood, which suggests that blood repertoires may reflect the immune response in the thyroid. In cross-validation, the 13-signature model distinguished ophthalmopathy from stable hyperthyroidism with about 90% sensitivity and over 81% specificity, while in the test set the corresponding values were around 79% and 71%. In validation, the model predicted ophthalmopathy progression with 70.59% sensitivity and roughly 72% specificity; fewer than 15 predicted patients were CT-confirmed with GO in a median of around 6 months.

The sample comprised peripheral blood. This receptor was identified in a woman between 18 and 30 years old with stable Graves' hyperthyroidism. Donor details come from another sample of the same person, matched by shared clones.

The nucleotides are TGTGCCAGCAGCTTTGAGTCAGGGGGGAGCCGATCCTACGAGCAGTACTTC. It encodes CASSFESGGSRSYEQYF. Recombination linked TRBV7-9 to TRBJ2-7, with TRBD1 perhaps the D gene, on 7 matching bases. Between the V and J ends, shortened by 3 bases and 1 base respectively, the junction contains 19 bases. CDR3 length: 17 amino acids, cysteine to phenylalanine. Only CDR3 DNA remains: 51 bases, in frame from the first base. The CDR1 and CDR2 encoded by the germline V gene (reference sequence) are SEHNR and FQNEAQ.